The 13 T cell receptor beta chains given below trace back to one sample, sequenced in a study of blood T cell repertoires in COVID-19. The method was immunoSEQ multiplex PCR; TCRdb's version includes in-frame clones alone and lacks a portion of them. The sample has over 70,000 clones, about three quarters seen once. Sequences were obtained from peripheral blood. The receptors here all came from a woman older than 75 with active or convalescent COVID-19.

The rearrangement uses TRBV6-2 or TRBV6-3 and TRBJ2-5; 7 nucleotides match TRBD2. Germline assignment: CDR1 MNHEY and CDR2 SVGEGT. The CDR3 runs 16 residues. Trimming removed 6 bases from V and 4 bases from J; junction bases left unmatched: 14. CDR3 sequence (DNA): TGTGCCAGCAGCCGCGGGACCACCGGGGAGGGAGAGACCCAGTACTTC. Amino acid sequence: CASSRGTTGEGETQYF.

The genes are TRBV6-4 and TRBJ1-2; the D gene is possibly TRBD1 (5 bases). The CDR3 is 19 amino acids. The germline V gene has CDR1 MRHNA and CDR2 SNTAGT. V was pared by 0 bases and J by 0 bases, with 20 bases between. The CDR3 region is CASSDSVLVGQGTNYGYTF. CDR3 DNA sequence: TGTGCCAGCAGTGACTCGGTTTTAGTGGGGCAGGGTACTAACTATGGCTACACCTTC.

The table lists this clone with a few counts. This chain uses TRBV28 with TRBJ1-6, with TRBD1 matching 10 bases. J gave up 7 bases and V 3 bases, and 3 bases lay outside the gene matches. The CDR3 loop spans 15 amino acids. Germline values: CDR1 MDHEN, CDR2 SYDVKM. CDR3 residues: CASSFGTGANSPLHF. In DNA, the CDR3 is TGTGCCAGCAGTTTTGGGACAGGGGCGAATTCACCCCTCCACTTT.

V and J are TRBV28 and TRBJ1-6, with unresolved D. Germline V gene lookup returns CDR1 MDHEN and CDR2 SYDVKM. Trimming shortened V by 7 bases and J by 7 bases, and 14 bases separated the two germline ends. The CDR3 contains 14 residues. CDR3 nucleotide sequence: TGTGCCAGCACCCCCCCCGGGTCCAATTCACCCCTCCACTTT. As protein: CASTPPGSNSPLHF.

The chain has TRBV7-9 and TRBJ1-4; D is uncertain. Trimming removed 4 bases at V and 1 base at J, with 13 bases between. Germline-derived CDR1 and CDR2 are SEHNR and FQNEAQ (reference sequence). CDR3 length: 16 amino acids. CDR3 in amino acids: CASSSLGAGTNEKLFF. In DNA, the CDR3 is TGTGCCAGCAGCTCCCTCGGTGCAGGAACTAATGAAAAACTGTTTTTT.

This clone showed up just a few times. The CDR3 nucleotides read TGTGCCAGCAGTGGACAGAACCAAGAGACCCAGTACTTC. Amino acid sequence: CASSGQNQETQYF. V is TRBV2 and J is TRBJ2-5, with a weak D call TRBD1 (5 bases). Germline V gene data show CDR1 as SNHLY and CDR2 as FYNNEI. The CDR3 covers 13 residues. V was trimmed by 4 bases and J by 0 bases, leaving 6 bases between them. Combining the CDR3 with reference TRBV2 and TRBJ2-5 gives the whole variable domain EPEVTQTPSHQVTQMGQEVILRCVPISNHLYFYWYRQILGQKVEFLVSFYNNEISEKSEIFDDQFSVERPDGSNFTLKIRSTKLEDSAMYFCASSGQNQETQYFGPGTRLLVL.

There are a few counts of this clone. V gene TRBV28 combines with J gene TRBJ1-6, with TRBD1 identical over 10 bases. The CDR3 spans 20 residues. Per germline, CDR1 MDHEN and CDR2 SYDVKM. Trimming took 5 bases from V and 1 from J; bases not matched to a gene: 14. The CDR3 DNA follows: TGTGCCAGCAGTATACTTGCGGGACAGGGGACCAGGTCCTATAATTCACCCCTCCACTTT. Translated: CASSILAGQGTRSYNSPLHF.

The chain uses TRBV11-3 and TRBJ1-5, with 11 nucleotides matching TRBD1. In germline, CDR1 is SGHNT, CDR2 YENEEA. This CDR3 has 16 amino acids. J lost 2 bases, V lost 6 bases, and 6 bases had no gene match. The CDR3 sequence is CASRFRDRGGNQPQHF. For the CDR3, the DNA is TGTGCCAGCAGATTCCGGGACAGGGGGGGCAATCAGCCCCAGCATTTT.

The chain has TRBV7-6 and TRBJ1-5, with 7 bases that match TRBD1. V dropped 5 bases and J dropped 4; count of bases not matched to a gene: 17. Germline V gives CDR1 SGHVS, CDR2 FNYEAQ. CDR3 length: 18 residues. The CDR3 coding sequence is TGTGCCAGCAGCCCCCTGGGACCTGACAGGGACCCTAATCAGCCCCAGCATTTT. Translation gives CASSPLGPDRDPNQPQHF.

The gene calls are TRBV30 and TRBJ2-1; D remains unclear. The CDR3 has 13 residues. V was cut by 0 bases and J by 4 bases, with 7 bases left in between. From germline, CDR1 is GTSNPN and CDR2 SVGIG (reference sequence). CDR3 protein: CAWSVSDYNEQFF. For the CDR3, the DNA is TGTGCCTGGAGTGTGAGTGATTACAATGAGCAGTTCTTC.

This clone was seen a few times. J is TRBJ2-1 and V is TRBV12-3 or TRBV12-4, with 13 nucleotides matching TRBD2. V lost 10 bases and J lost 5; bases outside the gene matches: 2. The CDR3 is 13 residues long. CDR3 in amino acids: CATGLAGDNEQFF. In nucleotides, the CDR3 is TGTGCCACAGGACTAGCGGGGGACAATGAGCAGTTCTTC.

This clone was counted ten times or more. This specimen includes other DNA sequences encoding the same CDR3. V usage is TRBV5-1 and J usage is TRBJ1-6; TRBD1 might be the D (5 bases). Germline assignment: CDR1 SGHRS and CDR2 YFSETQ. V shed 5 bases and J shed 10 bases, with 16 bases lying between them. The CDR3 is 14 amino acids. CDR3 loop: CASRTQASLSPLHF. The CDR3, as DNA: TGCGCCAGCAGAACACAGGCGTCCCTGTCACCCCTCCACTTT.

The CDR3 is CASRGLNYGYTF. CDR3 in DNA: TGTGCCAGCAGAGGACTCAACTATGGCTACACCTTC. V usage is TRBV12-3 or TRBV12-4 and J usage is TRBJ1-2; no reliable D call. Trimming removed 6 bases at V and 2 bases at J, with 7 bases between. The CDR3 extends over 12 amino acids.